These 26 T cell receptor beta chains share one sample of origin, sequenced in a study of blood T cell repertoires in COVID-19 (dated by TCRdb to the early 2020s). The library was obtained by the immunoSEQ multiplex PCR assay. TCRdb took over this immuneACCESS table, retaining in-frame rearrangements with V and J assigned. Such tables are incomplete; in checked studies, under half of the missing clones stem from an unresolved V gene, and the remainder is unexplained. The sample table lists about 460,000 clones, roughly nine tenths of them with a count of one. The top ten clonotypes cover 8.3% of the sample. Sequences were obtained from PBMCs or T cells enriched from blood (not recorded which). These receptor sequences come from a woman aged 55-69 years who had recovered from COVID-19.

CDR3 nucleotides: TGTGCCAGCAGCGGGGCGCCAGATGGCTACACCTTC. It specifies CASSGAPDGYTF. The rearrangement uses TRBV13 and TRBJ1-2; a possible D gene is TRBD1 (5 bases). CDR1 and CDR2 from the germline V gene are PRHDT and FYEKMQ (reference sequence). V was shortened by 5 bases and J by 6 bases, with 10 bases between the two germline ends. The CDR3 totals 12 residues.

The chain joins TRBV5-1 to TRBJ1-1; 8 positions match TRBD1. With 9 bases clipped from V and 7 bases from J, the junction kept 14 bases outside the gene matches. CDR3 length: 14 amino acids. Germline V lookup: CDR1 SGHRS, CDR2 YFSETQ. Here the CDR3 DNA reads TGCGCCACCCGACCCCGGACAGGGTATCGTGAAGCTTTCTTT. Translation: CATRPRTGYREAFF.

CDR3 in amino acids: CASSQDQYRESYGYTF. As DNA, the CDR3 is TGCGCCAGCAGCCAAGATCAGTACAGGGAAAGCTATGGCTACACCTTC. V and J are TRBV4-1 and TRBJ1-2, with D possibly being TRBD1 (6 bases). The CDR3 spans 16 residues. V dropped 0 bases and J dropped 4 bases, with 15 bases sitting between them. CDR1 is MGHRA, CDR2 YSYEKL, per germline.

This clone was detected once. CDR3 DNA sequence: TGTGCCAGCAGCTTGGAGACAGGGGCGGCCTACGAGCAGTACGTC. Translated: CASSLETGAAYEQYV. This chain connects TRBV7-2 to TRBJ2-7, with 8 nucleotides matching TRBD1. The ends lost 3 bases at V and 2 bases at J; junction bases unmatched: 6. CDR1 and CDR2 from the germline V gene are SGHTA and FQGNSA. CDR3 size: 15 residues.

The rearrangement uses TRBV9 and TRBJ1-4, with 8 nucleotides matching TRBD1. CDR1 and CDR2 from the germline V gene are SGDLS and YYNGEE. V shed 0 bases and J 4 bases; nucleotides not matched to a gene: 2. CDR3 length: 15 amino acids. The CDR3 loop reads CASSVGTGLNEKLFF. CDR3 bases: TGTGCCAGCAGCGTAGGGACAGGGCTTAATGAAAAACTGTTTTTT. The full variable domain, in which reference TRBV9 and TRBJ1-4 provide the parts outside the CDR3, is DSGVTQTPKHLITATGQRVTLRCSPRSGDLSVYWYQQSLDQGLQFLIQYYNGEERAKGNILERFSAQQFPDLHSELNLSSLELGDSALYFCASSVGTGLNEKLFFGSGTQLSVL.

This clone appeared a single time. The chain combines TRBV27 with TRBJ1-2; TRBD1 agrees at 9 bases. CDR1 is MNHEY, CDR2 SMNVEV, per germline (reference sequence). The CDR3 is 16 amino acids. After removal of 6 bases from V and 6 bases from J, the junction contained 14 bases not matched to a gene. CDR3 in amino acids: CASSLSPGQGSDGYTF. In DNA form, the CDR3 reads TGTGCCAGCAGCCTTTCTCCGGGACAGGGTAGCGATGGCTACACCTTC.

This clone was recorded once. The V and J genes are TRBV7-9 and TRBJ2-5, with 8 bases matching TRBD2. Germline assignment: CDR1 SEHNR and CDR2 FQNEAQ (reference sequence). V dropped 5 bases and J dropped 1; count of bases not matched to a gene: 6. The CDR3 is made up of 15 amino acids. DNA for the CDR3: TGTGCCAGCAGCGGACGTCGGGGGGGCCAAGAGACCCAGTACTTC. This gives the protein CASSGRRGGQETQYF. The whole variable domain, filled in from reference TRBV7-9 and TRBJ2-5, reads DTGVSQNPRHKITKRGQNVTFRCDPISEHNRLYWYRQTLGQGPEFLTYFQNEAQLEKSRLLSDRFSAERPKGSFSTLEIQRTEQGDSAMYLCASSGRRGGQETQYFGPGTRLLVL.

The chain links TRBV6-5 to TRBJ1-5, with TRBD1 matching 9 bases. V lost 6 bases to trimming and J lost 6 bases; unmatched junction nucleotides: 6. Looked up from germline, CDR1 is MNHEY and CDR2 is SVGAGI. This CDR3 is 14 amino acids long. The CDR3 is CASSTTGGGQPQHF. The CDR3, as DNA: TGTGCCAGCAGCACGACAGGGGGGGGTCAGCCCCAGCATTTT.

This chain uses TRBV7-6 with TRBJ1-2; the match to TRBD1 covers 12 bases. The CDR3 length is 20 residues. CDR1 SGHVS and CDR2 FNYEAQ come from the germline V gene. Trimming took 1 base from V and 0 from J; bases not matched to a gene: 12. CDR3 in amino acids: CASSLGRKRDRGHSNYGYTF. CDR3 coding DNA: TGTGCCAGCAGCTTAGGTCGTAAGAGGGACAGGGGGCATTCTAACTATGGCTACACCTTC. The variable domain in full, with the rest retrieved from reference TRBV7-6 and TRBJ1-2, is GAGVSQSPRYKVTKRGQDVALRCDPISGHVSLYWYRQALGQGPEFLTYFNYEAQQDKSGLPNDRFSAERPEGSISTLTIQRTEQRDSAMYRCASSLGRKRDRGHSNYGYTFGSGTRLTVV.

This chain links TRBV4-1 with TRBJ2-6; D is possibly TRBD1 (5 bases). The CDR3 has 18 amino acids. Per germline, CDR1 MGHRA and CDR2 YSYEKL. V was cut by 0 bases and J by 3 bases, with 15 bases left in between. CDR3 coding DNA: TGCGCCAGCAGCCAAGAGGGGCTCAGGGTTATTGGGGCCAACGTCCTGACTTTC. As protein: CASSQEGLRVIGANVLTF.

The chain couples TRBV5-1 to TRBJ1-2, with unresolved D. Germline assignment: CDR1 SGHRS and CDR2 YFSETQ. With 0 bases removed from V and 8 bases from J, the gap between germline ends came to 20 bases. The CDR3 length is 16 residues. The CDR3 nucleotides read TGCGCCAGCAGCTTGGTAGGAGGGATCCCCGCCGACGGCTACACCTTC. It is translated as CASSLVGGIPADGYTF.

The J gene is TRBJ2-3, the V gene TRBV2; D might be TRBD2 (6 bases). Germline lookup yields CDR1 SNHLY and CDR2 FYNNEI. The CDR3 runs to 14 residues. V lost 6 bases and J 3 bases, leaving 13 bases between the germline ends. CDR3 amino acids: CASRLAGLTDTQYF. CDR3 DNA: TGTGCCAGCAGACTAGCCGGTTTGACAGATACGCAGTATTTT.

The chain is built from TRBV24-1 and TRBJ2-7, with D perhaps matching TRBD2 (5 bases). This CDR3 has 13 residues. V shed 3 bases and J shed 2 bases, with 7 bases lying between them. CDR1 KGHDR and CDR2 SFDVKD come from the germline V gene. CDR3 in amino acids: CATSDATTYEQYF. CDR3 in DNA: TGTGCCACCAGTGATGCGACTACCTACGAGCAGTACTTC.

This chain joins TRBV13 and TRBJ1-1; 7 bases match TRBD1. Trimming took 4 bases from V and 4 from J; bases not matched to a gene: 3. The CDR3 covers 13 residues. Germline CDR1 reads PRHDT; CDR2 reads FYEKMQ (reference sequence). The CDR3, as DNA: TGTGCCAGCAGCTCCAGGGGGTCCACTGAAGCTTTCTTT. It encodes CASSSRGSTEAFF.

The chain uses TRBV3-1 (or the pseudogene TRBV3-2) and TRBJ2-3, with TRBD2 matching over 7 bases. The germline V gene encodes CDR1 LGHDT and CDR2 YNNKEL (reference sequence). After removal of 2 bases from V and 6 bases from J, the junction contained 5 bases not matched to a gene. The CDR3 length is 14 residues. CDR3 nucleotide sequence: TGTGCCAGCAGCCAATCAGCGGGGAGCGATACGCAGTATTTT. Translated: CASSQSAGSDTQYF.

V usage is TRBV11-2 and J usage is TRBJ1-6, with D uncertain. Germline CDR1 reads SGHAT; CDR2 reads FQNNGV. V lost 4 bases to trimming and J lost 7 bases, with 8 bases between them. The CDR3 is 13 residues long. CDR3 amino acids: CASSSLVNSPLHF. Here the CDR3 DNA reads TGTGCCAGCAGCTCATTAGTAAATTCACCCCTCCACTTT.

This clone has just a few counts. The chain employs TRBV2 and TRBJ2-7; 9 bases agree with TRBD1. Germline CDR1 SNHLY, CDR2 FYNNEI. This CDR3 contains 15 residues. Trimming cost V 8 bases and J 2 bases; bases outside gene matches: 10. The CDR3 protein is CASGTGLEGTYEQYF. The DNA of the CDR3 is TGTGCCAGCGGGACAGGGCTAGAGGGAACCTACGAGCAGTACTTC.

This clone has only one observation. The rearrangement links TRBV12-5 to TRBJ1-2; the match to TRBD1 covers 9 bases. Germline CDR1 and CDR2: LGHNT and FRNRAP. The CDR3 runs to 16 residues. V shed 9 bases and J 8 bases; nucleotides not matched to a gene: 19. This CDR3 is CASLRTGVVLEGGYTF. The CDR3, as DNA: TGTGCTAGCCTCAGGACAGGGGTGGTCTTGGAGGGGGGCTACACCTTC.

This clone showed up just once. This chain connects TRBV11-3 to TRBJ2-3; 8 bases are shared with TRBD1. V lost 2 bases, J lost 1 base, and 8 bases stayed unmatched. The CDR3 loop spans 17 amino acids. Germline V gene lookup returns CDR1 SGHNT and CDR2 YENEEA. The CDR3, as DNA: TGTGCCAGCAGCTTACGATCGACAGGGGCTCGCACAGATACGCAGTATTTT. It yields the protein CASSLRSTGARTDTQYF. The full variable domain, in which reference TRBV11-3 and TRBJ2-3 provide the parts outside the CDR3, is EAGVVQSPRYKIIEKKQPVAFWCNPISGHNTLYWYLQNLGQGPELLIRYENEEAVDDSQLPKDRFSAERLKGVDSTLKIQPAELGDSAVYLCASSLRSTGARTDTQYFGPGTRLTVL.

This clone has more than one count but fewer than ten. The rearrangement links TRBV10-2 to TRBJ2-2, with 13 bases aligning to TRBD2. V lost 8 bases to trimming and J lost 5 bases; unmatched junction nucleotides: 5. Germline assignment: CDR1 WSHSY and CDR2 SAAADI. This CDR3 has 15 amino acids. CDR3 nucleotides: TGCGCCAGCCGGACTAGCGGGGGATATACCGGGGAGCTGTTTTTT. Protein sequence: CASRTSGGYTGELFF.

This chain links TRBV5-1 with TRBJ1-4; TRBD1 matches 7 bases. The CDR3 spans 15 residues. The V and J ends lost 4 bases and 2 bases, in that order; junction bases with no gene match: 5. Germline values: CDR1 SGHRS, CDR2 YFSETQ. The CDR3 nucleotides are TGCGCCAGCAGCGCCTTGACAGGGACTAATGAAAAACTGTTTTTT. Amino acids: CASSALTGTNEKLFF. Looking up the rest from reference TRBV5-1 and TRBJ1-4 gives the full variable domain: KAGVTQTPRYLIKTRGQQVTLSCSPISGHRSVSWYQQTPGQGLQFLFEYFSETQRNKGNFPGRFSGRQFSNSRSEMNVSTLELGDSALYLCASSALTGTNEKLFFGSGTQLSVL.

V gene TRBV9 combines with J gene TRBJ2-1, with D maybe TRBD1 (6 bases). Trimming removed 2 bases at V and 6 bases at J, with 12 bases between. The CDR3 runs to 14 residues. Germline values: CDR1 SGDLS, CDR2 YYNGEE. CDR3 amino acids: CASSVLTGPNEQFF. The DNA of the CDR3 is TGTGCCAGCAGCGTCCTGACAGGCCCCAATGAGCAGTTCTTC.

This chain joins TRBV9 and TRBJ1-6; TRBD1 matches 8 bases. Germline trimming cut 3 bases from V and 5 bases from J; bases unmatched to any gene: 1. This CDR3 is 14 amino acids long. Per the germline V gene, CDR1 is SGDLS and CDR2 is YYNGEE. This CDR3 reads CASSARGHNSPLHF. The CDR3 DNA reads as TGTGCCAGCAGCGCCAGGGGGCATAATTCACCCCTCCACTTT.

The chain has TRBV6-5 and TRBJ1-6; 9 nucleotides match TRBD1. In germline, CDR1 is MNHEY, CDR2 SVGAGI. CDR3 size: 14 residues. Losses at the gene ends were 4 bases for V and 7 bases for J; bases not matched to a gene: 2. CDR3 coding DNA: TGTGCCAGCAGTTCCACAGGGGGCAATTCACCCCTCCACTTT. Protein product: CASSSTGGNSPLHF.

V gene TRBV7-2 combines with J gene TRBJ2-7; 10 positions match TRBD2. CDR1 SGHTA and CDR2 FQGNSA come from the germline V gene. The ends lost 5 bases at V and 6 bases at J; junction bases unmatched: 13. This CDR3 spans 16 amino acids. CDR3 sequence (DNA): TGTGCCAGCAGCGCGCTAGCGGGGGCCTTGGTGGGCGAGCAGTACGTC. The encoded protein is CASSALAGALVGEQYV.

V is TRBV30 and J is TRBJ2-7; the D is unclear. Trimming shortened V by 0 bases and J by 1 base, and 10 bases separated the two germline ends. CDR1 and CDR2 from the germline V gene are GTSNPN and SVGIG (reference sequence). This CDR3 is 14 amino acids long. This chain's CDR3 is CAWSVRGLSYEQYV. The CDR3 nucleotides read TGTGCCTGGAGTGTAAGAGGTCTTTCCTACGAGCAGTACGTC.